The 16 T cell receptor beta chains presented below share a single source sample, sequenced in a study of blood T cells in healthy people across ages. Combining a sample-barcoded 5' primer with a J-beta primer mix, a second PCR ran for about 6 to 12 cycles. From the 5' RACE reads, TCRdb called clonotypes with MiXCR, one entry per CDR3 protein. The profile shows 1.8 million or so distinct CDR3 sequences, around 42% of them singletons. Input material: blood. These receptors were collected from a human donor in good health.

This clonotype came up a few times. CDR3 in amino acids: CASNDGYEQYF. The CDR3 DNA follows: TGTGCCAGCAACGATGGCTACGAGCAGTACTTC. The V call is TRBV6-2 or TRBV6-3, the J call TRBJ2-7; D unclear. In germline, CDR1 is MNHEY, CDR2 SVGEGT. V gave up 7 bases and J gave up 3 bases, with 7 bases separating them. This CDR3 spans 11 amino acids.

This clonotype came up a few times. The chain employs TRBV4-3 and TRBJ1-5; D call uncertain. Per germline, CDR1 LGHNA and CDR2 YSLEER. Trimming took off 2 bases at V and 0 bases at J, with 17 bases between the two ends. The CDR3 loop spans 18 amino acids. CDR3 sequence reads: CASSQLLGGPYSNQPQHF. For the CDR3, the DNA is TGCGCCAGCAGCCAACTTCTCGGAGGGCCGTATAGCAATCAGCCCCAGCATTTT.

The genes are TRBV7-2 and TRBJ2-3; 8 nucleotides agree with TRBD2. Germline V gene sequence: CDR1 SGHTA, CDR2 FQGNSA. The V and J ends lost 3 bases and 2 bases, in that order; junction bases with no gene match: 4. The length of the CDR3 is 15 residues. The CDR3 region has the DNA TGTGCCAGCAGCTTTCATAGCGGGGTCACAGATACGCAGTATTTT. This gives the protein CASSFHSGVTDTQYF.

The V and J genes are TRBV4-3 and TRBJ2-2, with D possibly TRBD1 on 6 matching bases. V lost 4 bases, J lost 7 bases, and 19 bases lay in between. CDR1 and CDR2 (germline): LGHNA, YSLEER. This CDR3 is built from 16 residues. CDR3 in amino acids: CASSRLQGDAGGELFF. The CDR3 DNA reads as TGCGCCAGCAGCCGCTTACAGGGTGATGCGGGCGGGGAGCTGTTTTTT.

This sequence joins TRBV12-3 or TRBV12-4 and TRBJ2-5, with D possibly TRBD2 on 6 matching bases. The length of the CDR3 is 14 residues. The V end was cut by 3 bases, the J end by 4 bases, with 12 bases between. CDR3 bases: TGTGCCAGCAGTTTGACTAGTTTTGGAGAGACCCAGTACTTC. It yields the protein CASSLTSFGETQYF.

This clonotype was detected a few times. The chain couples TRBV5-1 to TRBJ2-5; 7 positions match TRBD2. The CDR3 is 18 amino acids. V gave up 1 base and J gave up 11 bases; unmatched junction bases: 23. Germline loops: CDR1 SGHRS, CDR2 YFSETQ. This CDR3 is CASSLNPGGGWPTGEQYF. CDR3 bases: TGCGCCAGCAGCTTGAATCCGGGAGGAGGATGGCCTACGGGTGAGCAGTACTTC. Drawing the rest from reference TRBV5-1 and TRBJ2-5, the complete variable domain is KAGVTQTPRYLIKTRGQQVTLSCSPISGHRSVSWYQQTPGQGLQFLFEYFSETQRNKGNFPGRFSGRQFSNSRSEMNVSTLELGDSALYLCASSLNPGGGWPTGEQYFGPGTRLLVL.

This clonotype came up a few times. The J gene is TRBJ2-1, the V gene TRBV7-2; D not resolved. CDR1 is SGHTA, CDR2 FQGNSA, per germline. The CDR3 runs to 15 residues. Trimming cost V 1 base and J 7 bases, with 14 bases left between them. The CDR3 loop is CASSLGYRLGNEQFF. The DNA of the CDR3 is TGTGCCAGCAGCTTAGGCTATCGCTTGGGGAATGAGCAGTTCTTC.

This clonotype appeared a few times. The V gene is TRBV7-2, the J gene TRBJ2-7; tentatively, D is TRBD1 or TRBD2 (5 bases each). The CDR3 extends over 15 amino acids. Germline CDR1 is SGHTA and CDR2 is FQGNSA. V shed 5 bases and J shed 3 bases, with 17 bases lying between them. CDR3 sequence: CASSLLGRWNYEQYF. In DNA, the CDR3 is TGTGCCAGCAGCCTACTGGGACGGTGGAACTACGAGCAGTACTTC.

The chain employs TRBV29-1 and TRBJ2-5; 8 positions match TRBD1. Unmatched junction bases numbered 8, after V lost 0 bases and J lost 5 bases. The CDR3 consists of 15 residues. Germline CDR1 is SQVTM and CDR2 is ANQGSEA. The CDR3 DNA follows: TGCAGCGTTGAAGATTTCGGACAGGGTGGGGAGACCCAGTACTTC. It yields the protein CSVEDFGQGGETQYF.

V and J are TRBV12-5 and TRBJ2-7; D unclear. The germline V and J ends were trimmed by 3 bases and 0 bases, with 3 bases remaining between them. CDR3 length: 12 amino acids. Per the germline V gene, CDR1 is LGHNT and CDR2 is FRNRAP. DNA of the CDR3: TGTGCTAGTGGTTTTAACTCCTACGAGCAGTACTTC. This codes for CASGFNSYEQYF.

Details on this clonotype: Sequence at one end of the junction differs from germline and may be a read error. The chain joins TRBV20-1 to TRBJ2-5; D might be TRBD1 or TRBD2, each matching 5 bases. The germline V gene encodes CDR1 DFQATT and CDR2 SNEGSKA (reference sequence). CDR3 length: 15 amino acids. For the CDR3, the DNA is TGCAGTGCTAGAGATGGGGGAACTTACCAAGAGACCCAGCACTTC. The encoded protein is CSARDGGTYQETQHF.

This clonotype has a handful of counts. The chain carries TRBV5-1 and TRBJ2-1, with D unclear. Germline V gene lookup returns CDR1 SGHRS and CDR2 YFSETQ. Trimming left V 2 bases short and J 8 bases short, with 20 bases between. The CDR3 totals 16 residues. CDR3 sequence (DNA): TGCGCCAGCAGCTTCCTCTATGATCCTATAGGCGATGAGCAGTTCTTC. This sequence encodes CASSFLYDPIGDEQFF.

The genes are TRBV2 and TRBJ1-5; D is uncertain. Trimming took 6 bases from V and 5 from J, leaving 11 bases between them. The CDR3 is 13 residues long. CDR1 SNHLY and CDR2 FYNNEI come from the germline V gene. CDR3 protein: CASRRTEDQPQHF. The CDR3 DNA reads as TGTGCCAGCAGGAGGACGGAGGATCAGCCCCAGCATTTT.

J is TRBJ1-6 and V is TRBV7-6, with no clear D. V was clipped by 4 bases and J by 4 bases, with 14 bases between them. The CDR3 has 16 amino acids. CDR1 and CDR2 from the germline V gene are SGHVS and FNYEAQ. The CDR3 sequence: CASSSKQLVYNSPLHF. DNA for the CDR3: TGTGCCAGCAGCTCGAAACAGTTGGTATATAATTCACCCCTCCACTTT.

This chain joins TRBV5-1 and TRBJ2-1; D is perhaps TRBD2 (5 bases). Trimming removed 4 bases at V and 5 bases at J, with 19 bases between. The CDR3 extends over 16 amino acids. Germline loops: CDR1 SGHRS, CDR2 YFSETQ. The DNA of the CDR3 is TGCGCCAGCAGCAGGATACCGGGGAGTTCAAACAATGAGCAGTTCTTC. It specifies CASSRIPGSSNNEQFF.

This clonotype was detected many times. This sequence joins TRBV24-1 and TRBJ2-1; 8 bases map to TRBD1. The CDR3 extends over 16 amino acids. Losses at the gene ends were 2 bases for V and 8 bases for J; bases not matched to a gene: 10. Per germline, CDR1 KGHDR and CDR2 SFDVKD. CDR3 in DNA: TGTGCCACCAGTGATTGGGCCAGGGGGCTTGACGATGAGCAGTTCTTC. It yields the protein CATSDWARGLDDEQFF.